The 23 T cell receptor beta chains in this list originate from one sample, sequenced in a study of cytotoxic CD8 clonotypes in ibrutinib-treated CLL. Some clones are missing from TCRdb's copy, which holds only in-frame ones; the method was immunoSEQ multiplex PCR. This table has 65,000 to 80,000 clones, roughly 83% appearing once. The material was PBMCs, obtained after 24 months of ibrutinib treatment. The receptors derive from a human donor with chronic lymphocytic leukemia.

This chain connects TRBV5-1 to TRBJ1-1, with D uncertain. Germline V gene data show CDR1 as SGHRS and CDR2 as YFSETQ. Trimming shortened V by 1 base and J by 4 bases, and 17 bases separated the two germline ends. CDR3 length: 16 amino acids. The CDR3 sequence: CASSLRGIQDGTEAFF. Here the CDR3 DNA reads TGCGCCAGCAGCTTGCGCGGGATTCAGGACGGCACTGAAGCTTTCTTT.

The chain couples TRBV19 to TRBJ2-7, with D perhaps TRBD1 (5 bases). The germline CDR1 and CDR2 sequences are LNHDA and SQIVND (reference sequence). The germline V and J ends were trimmed by 4 bases and 6 bases, with 10 bases remaining between them. CDR3 length: 12 amino acids. The CDR3: CASSRGPGEQYF. In nucleotides, the CDR3 is TGTGCCAGTAGTAGGGGCCCAGGCGAGCAGTACTTC.

The chain joins TRBV19 to TRBJ2-7, with 10 bases that match TRBD1. The CDR3 has 16 amino acids. Germline-derived CDR1 and CDR2 are LNHDA and SQIVND (reference sequence). The V and J ends lost 7 bases and 1 base, in that order; junction bases with no gene match: 10. This CDR3 is CASTLHGQGGSYEQYF. The CDR3 bases are TGTGCCAGTACTCTCCATGGACAGGGGGGTTCCTACGAGCAGTACTTC.

The rearrangement links TRBV7-2 to TRBJ2-3; D is uncertain. There are 11 residues in the CDR3. Per the germline V gene, CDR1 is SGHTA and CDR2 is FQGNSA. The V end was cut by 4 bases, the J end by 12 bases, with 11 bases between. CDR3 region: CASSSTSIQYF. In nucleotides, the CDR3 is TGTGCCAGCAGCTCCACAAGTATTCAGTATTTT.

The V gene is TRBV10-3, the J gene TRBJ2-7; possible D gene TRBD1, 12 bases. The V end was cut by 4 bases, the J end by 5 bases, with 42 bases between. Per the germline V gene, CDR1 is ENHRY and CDR2 is SYGVKD. This CDR3 contains 23 residues. This CDR3 is CAISGPGTGGETASGRSKDEQYF. CDR3 sequence (DNA): TGTGCCATCAGTGGACCCGGGACAGGGGGCGAGACCGCTAGCGGGAGGTCTAAGGACGAGCAGTACTTC.

The chain couples TRBV10-3 to TRBJ1-5; D is unclear. V was pared by 6 bases and J by 4 bases, with 13 bases between. The CDR3 has 14 residues. The germline gives CDR1 ENHRY, CDR2 SYGVKD. CDR3 bases: TGTGCCATCAGAAACGCCGTAGATAATCAGCCCCAGCATTTT. Protein sequence: CAIRNAVDNQPQHF.

The V and J genes are TRBV7-9 and TRBJ2-4; D possibly uses TRBD1 or TRBD2 (5 bases each). The CDR3 consists of 16 residues. Germline CDR1 and CDR2: SEHNR and FQNEAQ (reference sequence). V lost 5 bases to trimming and J lost 1 base, with 15 bases between them. In nucleotides, the CDR3 is TGTGCCAGCAGCCCCATGGGGGTAACGGCCAAAAACATTCAGTACTTC. Amino acids: CASSPMGVTAKNIQYF.

V is TRBV11-2 and J is TRBJ2-7; perhaps TRBD2 as D (5 bases). The CDR3 length is 13 residues. V was shortened by 7 bases and J by 6 bases, with 16 bases between the two germline ends. The germline V gene encodes CDR1 SGHAT and CDR2 FQNNGV. The CDR3 loop reads CASTHVPSGEQYF. CDR3 in DNA: TGTGCCAGCACCCACGTCCCGAGCGGCGAGCAGTACTTC.

This chain connects TRBV6-5 to TRBJ1-1; 9 nucleotides align to TRBD1. This CDR3 has 15 residues. The germline V gene has CDR1 MNHEY and CDR2 SVGAGI. Trimming took 6 bases from V and 3 from J; bases not matched to a gene: 8. The CDR3 DNA is TGTGCCAGCAGGCGGGACAGGGAGCCCGACACTGAAGCTTTCTTT. Its protein is CASRRDREPDTEAFF.

This chain connects TRBV7-8 to TRBJ2-5, with 13 bases that match TRBD2. This CDR3 has 17 amino acids. The V gene end was trimmed by 1 base and the J gene end by 7 bases; junction bases not matched to a gene: 9. Germline lookup yields CDR1 SGHVS and CDR2 FQNEAQ. CDR3 residues: CASSLGGLAGVGGTQYF. CDR3 nucleotide sequence: TGTGCCAGCAGCTTAGGAGGACTAGCGGGAGTGGGAGGGACCCAGTACTTC.

The chain recombines TRBV6-5 with TRBJ2-3; 7 positions match TRBD1. Germline assignment: CDR1 MNHEY and CDR2 SVGAGI. After removal of 7 bases from V and 8 bases from J, the junction contained 9 bases not matched to a gene. The CDR3 runs to 13 residues. CDR3 nucleotide sequence: TGTGCCAGCATGAGAGGGGGCGAAGGTACGCAGTATTTT. Translating gives CASMRGGEGTQYF.

The chain joins TRBV19 to TRBJ1-3, with TRBD1 as a possible D gene (5 bases). V dropped 4 bases and J dropped 0 bases, with 13 bases sitting between them. Germline CDR1 LNHDA, CDR2 SQIVND (reference sequence). The CDR3 contains 16 residues. The CDR3 region has the DNA TGTGCCAGTAGTACCTACAGGTCCCTCTCTGGAAACACCATATATTTT. Translating it yields CASSTYRSLSGNTIYF. Variable domain in full (rest from reference TRBV19 and TRBJ1-3): DGGITQSPKYLFRKEGQNVTLSCEQNLNHDAMYWYRQDPGQGLRLIYYSQIVNDFQKGDIAEGYSVSREKKESFPLTVTSAQKNPTAFYLCASSTYRSLSGNTIYFGEGSWLTVV.

The chain recombines TRBV7-2 with TRBJ2-3, with 13 bases fitting TRBD2. The CDR3 covers 15 residues. The junction had 6 bases not matched to a gene; V was cut back by 5 bases and J by 7 bases. Germline V gives CDR1 SGHTA, CDR2 FQGNSA. The CDR3 reads CASSRLAGGFNTQYF. The CDR3 nucleotides read TGTGCCAGCAGCCGACTAGCGGGAGGTTTTAATACGCAGTATTTT.

This clone showed up just once. The chain carries TRBV9 and TRBJ2-2, with 8 bases aligning to TRBD1. The CDR3 is 16 amino acids. Trimming removed 0 bases from V and 6 bases from J; junction bases left unmatched: 7. The V gene's germline CDR1 is SGDLS and CDR2 YYNGEE. Written as DNA, the CDR3 is TGTGCCAGCAGCGTAGGGCAGGGGGCCGGGGCCGGGGAGCTGTTTTTT. Its translation: CASSVGQGAGAGELFF.

The chain couples TRBV6-1 to TRBJ1-2; D uncertain. CDR3 length: 14 amino acids. Trimming removed 1 base at V and 2 bases at J, with 8 bases between. From germline, CDR1 is MNHNS and CDR2 SASEGT. This chain's CDR3 is CASSEVGNNYGYTF. The DNA for the CDR3 is TGTGCCAGCAGTGAAGTGGGGAACAACTATGGCTACACCTTC.

The chain combines TRBV10-3 with TRBJ2-7, with 9 bases fitting TRBD1. The CDR3 length is 15 residues. Unmatched junction bases numbered 1, after V lost 1 base and J lost 0 bases. In germline, CDR1 is ENHRY, CDR2 SYGVKD. CDR3 sequence reads: CAISELGQGSYEQYF. CDR3 coding DNA: TGTGCCATCAGTGAGTTGGGACAGGGCTCCTACGAGCAGTACTTC.

The CDR3 nucleotides read TGTGCCAGCAGTGAAGCTGGGGGGGAGATCTACGAGCAGTACTTC. Its protein product is CASSEAGGEIYEQYF. The J gene is TRBJ2-7, the V gene TRBV6-1; 7 nucleotides align to TRBD2. CDR1 MNHNS and CDR2 SASEGT come from the germline V gene. With 0 bases clipped from V and 3 bases from J, the junction kept 5 bases outside the gene matches. This CDR3 comprises 15 residues.

The chain joins TRBV5-1 to TRBJ2-7, with 9 bases that match TRBD1. CDR1 and CDR2 (germline): SGHRS, YFSETQ. V lost 4 bases and J lost 4; bases outside the gene matches: 3. The CDR3 has 13 amino acids. DNA for the CDR3: TGCGCCAGCAGCAAGGACAGGGGTTACGAGCAGTACTTC. Protein sequence: CASSKDRGYEQYF.

The V call is TRBV2, the J call TRBJ2-7; TRBD1 aligns across 7 bases. Germline V lookup: CDR1 SNHLY, CDR2 FYNNEI. The CDR3 sequence is 15 residues long. J gave up 4 bases and V 3 bases, and 9 bases lay outside the gene matches. This CDR3 reads CASSDLPGQPYEQYF. The CDR3 coding sequence is TGTGCCAGCAGTGATTTACCGGGACAGCCGTACGAGCAGTACTTC.

The V gene is TRBV7-3, the J gene TRBJ2-7, with 14 bases fitting TRBD2. Trimming removed 5 bases from V and 3 bases from J; junction bases left unmatched: 12. This CDR3 region has 18 residues. Per germline, CDR1 SGHTA and CDR2 FQGTGA. CDR3: CASSLNLIGTSGSYEQYF. CDR3 DNA: TGTGCCAGCAGCCTAAACTTGATAGGGACTAGCGGGAGCTACGAGCAGTACTTC.

This sequence joins TRBV5-1 and TRBJ2-1; weak D call: TRBD1 (6 bases). CDR1 SGHRS and CDR2 YFSETQ come from the germline V gene. There are 15 residues in the CDR3. Trimming left V 3 bases short and J 3 bases short, with 13 bases between. The CDR3 nucleotides read TGCGCCAGCAGCTCCCCTTTGGACAGCTACAATGAGCAGTTCTTC. Translating it yields CASSSPLDSYNEQFF.

This chain uses TRBV28 with TRBJ2-6; D remains ambiguous. Trimming cost V 5 bases and J 2 bases, with 4 bases left between them. The germline V gene encodes CDR1 MDHEN and CDR2 SYDVKM. This CDR3 spans 13 amino acids. The CDR3 region has the DNA TGTGCCAGCAGTGCCCCTGGGGCCAACGTCCTGACTTTC. This encodes CASSAPGANVLTF.

This clone has just a few counts. The chain recombines TRBV2 with TRBJ2-1, with D unclear. The ends were cut back, 2 bases at V and 0 bases at J, with 8 bases in the middle. Per germline, CDR1 SNHLY and CDR2 FYNNEI. CDR3 size: 15 residues. Here the CDR3 DNA reads TGTGCCAGCAGTGAATCCCAGAGCTCCTACAATGAGCAGTTCTTC. This codes for CASSESQSSYNEQFF.